The sample holds a few counts of the clone carrying this T cell receptor (beta chain). These data are taken from a study of blood T cell repertoires in COVID-19. TCRdb's table, derived via immunoSEQ multiplex PCR, lists solely in-frame clones and lacks some. The sample comprises 98,000 or so clones, roughly 84% of which are singletons, and approximately 12% rests with the top ten. V lost 5 bases, J lost 2 bases, and 14 bases lay in between. CDR3 length equals 14 residues. In germline, CDR1 is SGHNT, CDR2 YYREEE (reference sequence). This clonotype was sampled from a woman in her fifties or sixties in a cohort sampled during active or convalescent COVID-19. The sample consisted of peripheral blood. The gene calls are TRBV5-4 and TRBJ2-7; D may be TRBD2 (5 bases). CDR3 loop: CASRMAGLTYEQYF. The CDR3 nucleotides are TGTGCCAGCAGGATGGCGGGTCTCACCTACGAGCAGTACTTC.